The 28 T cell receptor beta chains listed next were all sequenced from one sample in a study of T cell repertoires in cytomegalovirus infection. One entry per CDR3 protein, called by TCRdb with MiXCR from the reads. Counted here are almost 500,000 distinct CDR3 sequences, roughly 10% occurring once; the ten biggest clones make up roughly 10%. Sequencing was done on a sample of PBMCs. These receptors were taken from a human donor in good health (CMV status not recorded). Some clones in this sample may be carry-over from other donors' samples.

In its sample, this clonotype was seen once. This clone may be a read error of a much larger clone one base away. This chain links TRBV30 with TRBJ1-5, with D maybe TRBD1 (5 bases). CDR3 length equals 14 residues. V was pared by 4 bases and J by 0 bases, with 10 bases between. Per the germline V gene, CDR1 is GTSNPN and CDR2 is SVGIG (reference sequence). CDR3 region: CAWISGSSNQPQHF. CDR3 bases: TGTGCCTGGATCTCAGGGAGTAGCAATCAGCCCCAGCATTTT.

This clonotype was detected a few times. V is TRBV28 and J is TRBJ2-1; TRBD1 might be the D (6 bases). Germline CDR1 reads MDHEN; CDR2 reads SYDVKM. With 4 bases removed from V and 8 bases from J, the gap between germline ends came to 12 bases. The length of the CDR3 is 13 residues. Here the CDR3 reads CASSWAGADEQFF. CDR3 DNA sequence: TGTGCCAGCAGTTGGGCAGGGGCCGATGAGCAGTTCTTC.

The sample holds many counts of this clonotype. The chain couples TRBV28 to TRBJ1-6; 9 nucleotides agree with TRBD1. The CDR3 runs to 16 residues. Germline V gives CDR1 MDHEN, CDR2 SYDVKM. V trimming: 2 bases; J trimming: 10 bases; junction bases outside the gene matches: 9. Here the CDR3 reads CASSLLGGQGRSPLHF. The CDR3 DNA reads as TGTGCCAGCAGTTTACTTGGGGGACAGGGCAGATCACCCCTCCACTTT.

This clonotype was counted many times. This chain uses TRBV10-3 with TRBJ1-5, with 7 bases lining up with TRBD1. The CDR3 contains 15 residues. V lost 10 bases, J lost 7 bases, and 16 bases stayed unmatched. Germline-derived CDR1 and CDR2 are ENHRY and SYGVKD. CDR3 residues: CATAPGQDAGQPQHF. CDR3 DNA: TGTGCCACCGCTCCCGGACAGGACGCAGGCCAGCCCCAGCATTTT.

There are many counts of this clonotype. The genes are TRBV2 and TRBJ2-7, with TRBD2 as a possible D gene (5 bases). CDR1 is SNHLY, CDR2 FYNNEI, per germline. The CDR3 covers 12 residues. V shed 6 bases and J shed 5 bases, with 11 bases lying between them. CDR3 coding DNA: TGTGCCAGCAGCAAAGACTATCACGAGCAGTACTTC. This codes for CASSKDYHEQYF.

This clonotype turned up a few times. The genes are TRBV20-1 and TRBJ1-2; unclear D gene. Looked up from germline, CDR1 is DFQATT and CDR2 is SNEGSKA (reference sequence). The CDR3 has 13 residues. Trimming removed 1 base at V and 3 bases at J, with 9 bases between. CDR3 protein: CSARGITDYGYTF. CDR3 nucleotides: TGCAGTGCTAGAGGCATAACCGACTATGGCTACACCTTC.

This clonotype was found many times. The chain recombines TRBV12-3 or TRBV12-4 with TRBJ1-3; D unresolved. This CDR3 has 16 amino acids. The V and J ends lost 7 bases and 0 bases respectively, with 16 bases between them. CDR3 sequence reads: CASTVGFSSSGNTIYF. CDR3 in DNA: TGTGCCAGCACCGTGGGTTTTTCTAGCTCTGGAAACACCATATATTTT.

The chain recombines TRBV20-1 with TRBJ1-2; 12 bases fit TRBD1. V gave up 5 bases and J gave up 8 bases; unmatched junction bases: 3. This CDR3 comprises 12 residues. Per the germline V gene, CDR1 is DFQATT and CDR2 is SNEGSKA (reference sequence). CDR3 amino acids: CSAGTGGQGYTF. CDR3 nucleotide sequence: TGCAGTGCTGGGACAGGGGGCCAGGGCTACACCTTC.

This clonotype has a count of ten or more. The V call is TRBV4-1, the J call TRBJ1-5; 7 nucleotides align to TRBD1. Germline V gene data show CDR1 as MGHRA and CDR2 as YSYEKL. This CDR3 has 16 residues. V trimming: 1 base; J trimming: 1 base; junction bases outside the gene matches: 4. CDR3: CASSQVRGPSNQPQHF. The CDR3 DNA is TGCGCCAGCAGCCAAGTGAGGGGGCCGAGCAATCAGCCCCAGCATTTT.

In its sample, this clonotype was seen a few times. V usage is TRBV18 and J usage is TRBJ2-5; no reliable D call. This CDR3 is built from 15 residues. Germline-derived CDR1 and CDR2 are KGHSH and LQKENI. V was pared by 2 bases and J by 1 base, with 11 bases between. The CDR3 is CASSPFGPSQETQYF. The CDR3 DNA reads TGTGCCAGCTCACCATTTGGACCATCCCAAGAGACCCAGTACTTC.

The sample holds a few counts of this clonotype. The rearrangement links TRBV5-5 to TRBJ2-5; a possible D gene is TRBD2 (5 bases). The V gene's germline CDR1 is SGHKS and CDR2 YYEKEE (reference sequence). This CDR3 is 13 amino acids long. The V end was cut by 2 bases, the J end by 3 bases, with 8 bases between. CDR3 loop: CASSLAVEETQYF. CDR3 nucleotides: TGTGCCAGCAGCTTAGCGGTTGAAGAGACCCAGTACTTC.

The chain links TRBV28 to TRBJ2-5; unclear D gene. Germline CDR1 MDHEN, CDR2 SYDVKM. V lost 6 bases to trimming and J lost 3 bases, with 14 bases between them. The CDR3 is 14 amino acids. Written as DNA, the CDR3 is TGTGCCAGCAGATCGGACCCCCAGGAAGAGACCCAGTACTTC. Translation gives CASRSDPQEETQYF.

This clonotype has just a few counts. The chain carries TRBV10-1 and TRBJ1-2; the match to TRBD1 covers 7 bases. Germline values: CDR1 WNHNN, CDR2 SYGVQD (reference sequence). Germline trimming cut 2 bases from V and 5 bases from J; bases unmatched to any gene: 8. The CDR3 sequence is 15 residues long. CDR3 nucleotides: TGCGCCAGCAGTGAGGACAGGGCCGGGCGATATGGCTACACCTTC. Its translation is CASSEDRAGRYGYTF.

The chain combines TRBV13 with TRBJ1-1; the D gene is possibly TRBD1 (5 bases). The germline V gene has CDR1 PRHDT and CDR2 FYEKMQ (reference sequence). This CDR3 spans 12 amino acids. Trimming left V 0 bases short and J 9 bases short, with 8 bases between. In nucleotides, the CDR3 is TGTGCCAGCAGCTTAGGGGGGCTGAAAGCTTTCTTT. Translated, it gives CASSLGGLKAFF.

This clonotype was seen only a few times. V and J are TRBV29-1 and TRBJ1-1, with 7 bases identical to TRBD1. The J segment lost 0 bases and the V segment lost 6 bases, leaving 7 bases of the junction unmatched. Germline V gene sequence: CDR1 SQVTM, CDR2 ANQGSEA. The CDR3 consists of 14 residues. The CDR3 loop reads CSVRRGLMNTEAFF. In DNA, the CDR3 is TGCAGCGTCCGAAGGGGGCTCATGAACACTGAAGCTTTCTTT. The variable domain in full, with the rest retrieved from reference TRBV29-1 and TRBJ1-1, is SAVISQKPSRDICQRGTSLTIQCQVDSQVTMMFWYRQQPGQSLTLIATANQGSEATYESGFVIDKFPISRPNLTFSTLTVSNMSPEDSSIYLCSVRRGLMNTEAFFGQGTRLTVV.

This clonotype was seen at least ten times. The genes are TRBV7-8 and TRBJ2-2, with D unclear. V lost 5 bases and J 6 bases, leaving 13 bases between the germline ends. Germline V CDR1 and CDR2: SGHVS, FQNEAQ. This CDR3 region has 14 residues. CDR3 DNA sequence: TGTGCCAGCAGCCCCATCCGAGAGGCCGGGGAGCTGTTTTTT. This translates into CASSPIREAGELFF.

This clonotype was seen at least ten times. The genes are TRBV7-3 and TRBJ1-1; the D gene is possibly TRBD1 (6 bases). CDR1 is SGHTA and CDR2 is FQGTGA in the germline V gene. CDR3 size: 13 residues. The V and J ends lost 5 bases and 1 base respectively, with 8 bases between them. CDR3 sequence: CASSGGGNTEAFF. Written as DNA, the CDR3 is TGTGCCAGCAGCGGGGGCGGGAACACTGAAGCTTTCTTT.

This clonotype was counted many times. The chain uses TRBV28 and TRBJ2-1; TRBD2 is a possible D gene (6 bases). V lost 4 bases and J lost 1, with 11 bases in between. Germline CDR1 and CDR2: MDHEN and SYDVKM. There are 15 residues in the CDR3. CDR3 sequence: CASSSHGRSYNEQFF. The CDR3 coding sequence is TGTGCCAGCAGTTCCCACGGGAGATCCTACAATGAGCAGTTCTTC.

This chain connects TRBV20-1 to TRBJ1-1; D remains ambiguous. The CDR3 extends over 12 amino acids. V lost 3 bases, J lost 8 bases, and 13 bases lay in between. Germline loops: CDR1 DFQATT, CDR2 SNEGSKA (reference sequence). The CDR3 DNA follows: TGCAGTGCTAGGAGATTGGTTACCGAAGCTTTCTTT. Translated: CSARRLVTEAFF.

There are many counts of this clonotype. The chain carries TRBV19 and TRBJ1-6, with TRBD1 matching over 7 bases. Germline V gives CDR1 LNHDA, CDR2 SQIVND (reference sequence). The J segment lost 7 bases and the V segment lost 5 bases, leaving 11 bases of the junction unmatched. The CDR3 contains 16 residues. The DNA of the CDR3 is TGTGCCAGTAGTTTGCCCCCGGGACAGAAGAATTCACCCCTCCACTTT. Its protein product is CASSLPPGQKNSPLHF.

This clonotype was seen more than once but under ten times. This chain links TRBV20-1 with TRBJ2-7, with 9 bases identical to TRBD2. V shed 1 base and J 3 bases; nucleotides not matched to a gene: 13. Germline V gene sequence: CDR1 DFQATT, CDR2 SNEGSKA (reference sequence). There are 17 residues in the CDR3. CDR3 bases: TGCAGTGCTAGAGTTGTCCCTAGCGGGGTAGAGGGCTACGAGCAGTACTTC. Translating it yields CSARVVPSGVEGYEQYF.

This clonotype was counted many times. CDR3 nucleotide sequence: TGTGCCAGCAAGACTACTTATAATTCACCCCTCCACTTT. This codes for CASKTTYNSPLHF. V is TRBV2 and J is TRBJ1-6; D gene uncertain. Germline V gene sequence: CDR1 SNHLY, CDR2 FYNNEI. Trimming took off 7 bases at V and 4 bases at J, with 8 bases between the two ends. The CDR3 loop spans 13 amino acids.

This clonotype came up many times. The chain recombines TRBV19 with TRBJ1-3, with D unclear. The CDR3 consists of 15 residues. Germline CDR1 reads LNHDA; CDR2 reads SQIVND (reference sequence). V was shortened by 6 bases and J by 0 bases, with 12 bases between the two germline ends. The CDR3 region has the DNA TGTGCCAGTAGCGCAGACGCAAGCTCTGGAAACACCATATATTTT. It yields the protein CASSADASSGNTIYF.

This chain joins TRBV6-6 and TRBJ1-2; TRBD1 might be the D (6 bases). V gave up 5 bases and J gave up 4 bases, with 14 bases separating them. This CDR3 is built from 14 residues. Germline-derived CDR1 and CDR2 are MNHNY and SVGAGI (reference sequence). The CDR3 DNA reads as TGTGCCAGCAGTCCGGACAGTCTCAGCTATGGCTACACCTTC. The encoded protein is CASSPDSLSYGYTF.

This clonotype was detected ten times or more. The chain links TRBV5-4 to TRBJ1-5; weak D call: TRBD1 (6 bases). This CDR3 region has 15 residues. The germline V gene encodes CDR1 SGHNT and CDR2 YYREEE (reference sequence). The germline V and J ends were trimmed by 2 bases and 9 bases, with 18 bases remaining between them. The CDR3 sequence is CASSFQHRVPGPQHF. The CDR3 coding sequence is TGTGCCAGCAGCTTCCAACACAGGGTACCGGGGCCCCAGCATTTT.

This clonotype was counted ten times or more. CDR3 amino acids: CASSRQGREGYTF. The CDR3 DNA follows: TGTGCCAGCAGTCGACAGGGCAGGGAGGGCTACACCTTC. The V and J genes are TRBV6-5 and TRBJ1-2; 7 bases agree with TRBD1. The CDR3 is 13 residues long. Germline CDR1 is MNHEY and CDR2 is SVGAGI. Trimming cost V 5 bases and J 8 bases; bases outside gene matches: 8.

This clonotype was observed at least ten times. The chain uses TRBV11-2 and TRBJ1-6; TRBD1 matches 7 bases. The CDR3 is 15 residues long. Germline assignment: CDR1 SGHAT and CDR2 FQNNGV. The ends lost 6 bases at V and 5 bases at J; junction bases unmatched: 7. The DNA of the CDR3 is TGTGCCAGCAGTCAGAGACAGGGTAATAATTCACCCCTCCACTTT. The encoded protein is CASSQRQGNNSPLHF.

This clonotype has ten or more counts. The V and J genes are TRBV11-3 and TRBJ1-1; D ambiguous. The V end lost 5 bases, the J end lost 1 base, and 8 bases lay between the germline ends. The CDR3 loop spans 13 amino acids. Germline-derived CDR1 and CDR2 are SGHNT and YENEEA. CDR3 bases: TGTGCCAGCAGCGGCTCGGAGAACACTGAAGCTTTCTTT. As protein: CASSGSENTEAFF.